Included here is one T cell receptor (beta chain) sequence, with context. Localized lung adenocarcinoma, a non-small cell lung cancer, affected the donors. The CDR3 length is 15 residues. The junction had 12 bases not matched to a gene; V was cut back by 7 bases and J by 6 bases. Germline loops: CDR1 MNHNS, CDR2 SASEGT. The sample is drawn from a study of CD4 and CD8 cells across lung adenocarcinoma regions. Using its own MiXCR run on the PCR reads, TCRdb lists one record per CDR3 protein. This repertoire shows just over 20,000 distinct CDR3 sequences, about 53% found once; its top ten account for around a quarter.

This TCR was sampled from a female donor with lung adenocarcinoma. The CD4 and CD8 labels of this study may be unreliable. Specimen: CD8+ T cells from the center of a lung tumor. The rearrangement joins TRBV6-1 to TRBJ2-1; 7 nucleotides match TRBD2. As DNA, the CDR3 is TGTGCCAGCAACTTCGAGCTAGCGGTATCCAATGAGCAGTTCTTC. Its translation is CASNFELAVSNEQFF.